What follows are 20 T cell receptor beta chains derived from one specimen sequenced in a study of shared clonotypes between healthy human individuals. The data were produced by immunoSEQ multiplex PCR, yet TCRdb's version contains in-frame clones alone and is incomplete. This table holds about 2.2 million clones, about 93% found once. CD45RO-negative CD8 cells positively selected for CCR7 made up the naive population, which excluded terminally differentiated effector memory CD45RA+ cells. Sequencing used naive CD8+ T cells from PBMCs. The receptor source for this set is a man younger than 35 in good health. Some clones in this sample may be carry-over from other donors' samples.

The chain joins TRBV27 to TRBJ1-1; the match to TRBD1 covers 7 bases. Looked up from germline, CDR1 is MNHEY and CDR2 is SMNVEV (reference sequence). V lost 5 bases and J lost 4; bases outside the gene matches: 10. This CDR3 region has 15 residues. In nucleotides, the CDR3 is TGTGCCAGCAGTCCCCAGACAGGGTTTGCCACTGAAGCTTTCTTT. Protein: CASSPQTGFATEAFF.

V and J are TRBV9 and TRBJ2-7; maybe TRBD1 (6 bases). Germline V CDR1 and CDR2: SGDLS, YYNGEE. V was shortened by 3 bases and J by 7 bases, with 20 bases between the two germline ends. This CDR3 is built from 15 residues. CDR3 in DNA: TGTGCCAGCAGCGAGGAAGGACTCCGAGGGGGTGAGCAGTACTTC. This codes for CASSEEGLRGGEQYF.

DNA for the CDR3: TGTGCCAGCAGCTGGGGACTGCGGGACAGGGGCTACGAGCAGTACTTC. Translation: CASSWGLRDRGYEQYF. The chain combines TRBV5-5 with TRBJ2-7; TRBD1 agrees at 10 bases. The CDR3 length is 16 residues. CDR1 and CDR2 (germline): SGHKS, YYEKEE (reference sequence). V lost 3 bases to trimming and J lost 3 bases; unmatched junction nucleotides: 9.

V usage is TRBV9 and J usage is TRBJ2-2; D unresolved. The CDR3 is 16 amino acids. Looked up from germline, CDR1 is SGDLS and CDR2 is YYNGEE. V lost 1 base and J lost 1, with 11 bases in between. CDR3 protein: CASSVSRTENTGELFF. The CDR3 DNA follows: TGTGCCAGCAGCGTATCAAGGACGGAGAACACCGGGGAGCTGTTTTTT.

V usage is TRBV28 and J usage is TRBJ1-2; the D gene is possibly TRBD1 (5 bases). Germline-derived CDR1 and CDR2 are MDHEN and SYDVKM. V lost 6 bases, J lost 2 bases, and 13 bases lay in between. The CDR3 spans 14 residues. The CDR3 DNA reads TGTGCCAGCAGCCTCCTCGGGGACAACTATGGCTACACCTTC. Translating gives CASSLLGDNYGYTF.

This clone has a handful of counts. This chain connects TRBV5-5 to TRBJ1-1; TRBD1 agrees at 7 bases. Trimming removed 4 bases from V and 1 base from J; junction bases left unmatched: 7. CDR3 length equals 15 residues. Per the germline V gene, CDR1 is SGHKS and CDR2 is YYEKEE (reference sequence). The CDR3 DNA sequence: TGTGCCAGCAGCCGCTCGGACAGGAAGAACACTGAAGCTTTCTTT. Protein: CASSRSDRKNTEAFF.

The V and J genes are TRBV28 and TRBJ1-2, with D uncertain. CDR3 length: 18 residues. V lost 3 bases, J lost 4 bases, and 24 bases lay in between. Germline assignment: CDR1 MDHEN and CDR2 SYDVKM. CDR3 coding DNA: TGTGCCAGCAGTTTTGGCGTACGTCGGGGTCCAATTTTCTATGGCTACACCTTC. It yields the protein CASSFGVRRGPIFYGYTF.

The chain couples TRBV9 to TRBJ2-5; TRBD2 agrees at 7 bases. After removal of 0 bases from V and 2 bases from J, the junction contained 10 bases not matched to a gene. Germline loops: CDR1 SGDLS, CDR2 YYNGEE. The CDR3 runs 17 residues. CDR3 sequence: CASSVDIVGGEQETQYF. In nucleotides, the CDR3 is TGTGCCAGCAGCGTAGATATTGTGGGAGGGGAGCAAGAGACCCAGTACTTC.

This chain links TRBV2 with TRBJ1-1, with D possibly matching TRBD1 (5 bases). This CDR3 is 16 amino acids long. The V gene's germline CDR1 is SNHLY and CDR2 FYNNEI. V was clipped by 0 bases and J by 8 bases, with 19 bases between them. The CDR3 coding sequence is TGTGCCAGCAGTGAAGCTTCGGGCAAACGGGGCAAAGAAGCTTTCTTT. As protein: CASSEASGKRGKEAFF.

This sequence joins TRBV2 and TRBJ2-7; D might be TRBD1 (6 bases). In germline, CDR1 is SNHLY, CDR2 FYNNEI. The V and J ends lost 6 bases and 3 bases respectively, with 9 bases between them. The CDR3 sequence is 12 residues long. CDR3 bases: TGTGCCAGCAGCAACAGGGTCTACGAGCAGTACTTC. It translates to CASSNRVYEQYF.

As to this clone: Other nucleotide sequences from this sample produce the same CDR3. This chain links TRBV27 with TRBJ1-4, with D uncertain. This CDR3 is built from 14 residues. The V end was cut by 4 bases, the J end by 2 bases, with 8 bases between. Germline V gene lookup returns CDR1 MNHEY and CDR2 SMNVEV (reference sequence). CDR3 amino acids: CASSSTGTNEKLFF. The CDR3 coding sequence is TGTGCCAGCAGTTCCACGGGGACTAATGAAAAACTGTTTTTT. Together with reference TRBV27 and TRBJ1-4, the CDR3 gives the full variable domain: EAQVTQNPRYLITVTGKKLTVTCSQNMNHEYMSWYRQDPGLGLRQIYYSMNVEVTDKGDVPEGYKVSRKEKRNFPLILESPSPNQTSLYFCASSSTGTNEKLFFGSGTQLSVL.

The V call is TRBV7-9, the J call TRBJ2-3, with 9 bases identical to TRBD2. J lost 3 bases, V lost 5 bases, and 9 bases had no gene match. The CDR3 has 16 residues. CDR1 is SEHNR, CDR2 FQNEAQ, per germline (reference sequence). The CDR3 loop is CASSPPLAGRTDTQYF. In DNA, the CDR3 is TGTGCCAGCAGCCCGCCGCTAGCGGGACGAACAGATACGCAGTATTTT.

This clone was seen just once. The V and J genes are TRBV5-1 and TRBJ2-1, with TRBD2 matching 10 bases. CDR1 is SGHRS, CDR2 YFSETQ, per germline. This CDR3 comprises 18 residues. The ends lost 0 bases at V and 3 bases at J; junction bases unmatched: 9. CDR3 bases: TGCGCCAGCAGCTTGGCCTCTAGCGGGAGCCGGGTCTACAATGAGCAGTTCTTC. Protein: CASSLASSGSRVYNEQFF.

This clone came up once. This rearrangement joins TRBV28 to TRBJ1-4, with D possibly being TRBD1 (5 bases). The germline V gene has CDR1 MDHEN and CDR2 SYDVKM. The V end was cut by 6 bases, the J end by 4 bases, with 18 bases between. The CDR3 has 16 amino acids. CDR3 sequence: CASSPHGGGVNEKLFF. For the CDR3, the DNA is TGTGCCAGCAGCCCGCATGGTGGGGGGGTTAATGAAAAACTGTTTTTT.

The chain uses TRBV6-1 and TRBJ1-5; D call uncertain. The V gene lost 3 bases and the J gene lost 6 bases, with 6 bases spanning the gap. The length of the CDR3 is 12 residues. Per the germline V gene, CDR1 is MNHNS and CDR2 is SASEGT. CDR3 bases: TGTGCCAGCAGTGATTTTGGTCAGCCCCAGCATTTT. It specifies CASSDFGQPQHF.

The rearrangement links TRBV5-1 to TRBJ2-1; 8 positions agree with TRBD1. With V trimmed by 6 bases and J by 8 bases, 10 bases remained unmatched. The length of the CDR3 is 14 residues. Germline lookup yields CDR1 SGHRS and CDR2 YFSETQ. The chain's CDR3 is CASTTGTGVDEQFF. The CDR3 bases are TGCGCCAGCACCACCGGGACAGGAGTCGATGAGCAGTTCTTC.

This chain joins TRBV13 and TRBJ2-1; a possible D gene is TRBD2 (7 bases). Looked up from germline, CDR1 is PRHDT and CDR2 is FYEKMQ (reference sequence). Trimming pared 3 bases from V and 2 bases from J, leaving 14 bases between. The CDR3 contains 16 residues. CDR3 residues: CASSFGGRGAYNEQFF. Here the CDR3 DNA reads TGTGCCAGCAGCTTCGGGGGGCGCGGGGCCTACAATGAGCAGTTCTTC.

This chain connects TRBV4-1 to TRBJ2-7; D not certain. From germline, CDR1 is MGHRA and CDR2 YSYEKL. This CDR3 region has 14 residues. V was clipped by 3 bases and J by 0 bases, with 9 bases between them. In DNA form, the CDR3 reads TGCGCCAGCAGCCAGGACGATGACTCCTACGAGCAGTACTTC. Amino acid sequence: CASSQDDDSYEQYF.

The chain recombines TRBV27 with TRBJ1-5; D gene uncertain. This CDR3 is built from 14 residues. The V and J ends lost 4 bases and 2 bases respectively, with 9 bases between them. Germline V gene sequence: CDR1 MNHEY, CDR2 SMNVEV (reference sequence). The chain's CDR3 is CASSYRRGNQPQHF. CDR3 nucleotides: TGTGCCAGCAGTTATAGGAGGGGCAATCAGCCCCAGCATTTT.

A single count supports this clone. V gene TRBV28 combines with J gene TRBJ1-2; unclear D gene. Germline-derived CDR1 and CDR2 are MDHEN and SYDVKM. Trimming removed 6 bases from V and 4 bases from J, with 15 bases in between. The CDR3 runs to 14 residues. CDR3 DNA sequence: TGTGCCAGCAGCAGCACTCCAGAGTTCTATGGCTACACCTTC. It yields the protein CASSSTPEFYGYTF.